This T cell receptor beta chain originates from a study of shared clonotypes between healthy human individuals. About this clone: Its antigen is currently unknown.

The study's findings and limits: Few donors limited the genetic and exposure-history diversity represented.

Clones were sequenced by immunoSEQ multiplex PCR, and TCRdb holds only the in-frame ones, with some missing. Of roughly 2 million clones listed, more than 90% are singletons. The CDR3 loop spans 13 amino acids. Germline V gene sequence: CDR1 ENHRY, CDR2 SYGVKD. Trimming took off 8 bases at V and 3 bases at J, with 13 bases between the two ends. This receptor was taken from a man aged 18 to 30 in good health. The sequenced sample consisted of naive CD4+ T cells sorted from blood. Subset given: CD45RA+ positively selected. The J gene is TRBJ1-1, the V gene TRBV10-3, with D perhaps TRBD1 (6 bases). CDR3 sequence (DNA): TGTGCCATCCGAGGCTGGACAGACACTGAAGCTTTCTTT. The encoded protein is CAIRGWTDTEAFF.